One sample yielded the 7 T cell receptor beta chains listed below, sequenced in a study of blood T cell repertoires in COVID-19. Here immunoSEQ multiplex PCR was the method, and the copy in TCRdb shows in-frame clones only, minus some. This table holds 200,000 to 300,000 clones, about 80% found once. The specimen was peripheral blood. All receptors come from a man older than 75 with acute or convalescent COVID-19.

The CDR3 nucleotides are TGTGCCAGCAGTTCCAGGACAGGGGCTAGCACAGATACGCAGTATTTT. Protein: CASSSRTGASTDTQYF. The V and J genes are TRBV28 and TRBJ2-3; 9 bases are a match to TRBD1. The CDR3 extends over 16 amino acids. Trimming cost V 4 bases and J 0 bases; bases outside gene matches: 5. Germline CDR1 MDHEN, CDR2 SYDVKM.

Only a few counts were recorded for this clone. The chain combines TRBV5-1 with TRBJ1-3; 8 nucleotides agree with TRBD1. Germline V lookup: CDR1 SGHRS, CDR2 YFSETQ. V dropped 4 bases and J dropped 1; count of bases not matched to a gene: 7. The length of the CDR3 is 16 residues. The CDR3 reads CASSVRTGFSGNTIYF. The CDR3 nucleotides are TGCGCCAGCAGCGTTAGGACAGGGTTTTCTGGAAACACCATATATTTT.

The chain carries TRBV18 and TRBJ2-7; 7 bases fit TRBD2. The CDR3 contains 13 residues. V shed 8 bases and J 0 bases; nucleotides not matched to a gene: 4. Germline V gene lookup returns CDR1 KGHSH and CDR2 LQKENI. CDR3 residues: CASTLADSYEQYF. The CDR3 DNA sequence: TGTGCCAGCACCCTAGCGGACTCCTACGAGCAGTACTTC.

The genes are TRBV10-3 and TRBJ1-1, with no clear D. CDR3 length: 16 residues. Looked up from germline, CDR1 is ENHRY and CDR2 is SYGVKD. Trimming took off 7 bases at V and 2 bases at J, with 20 bases between the two ends. The CDR3 is CAIKKGGESPNTEAFF. CDR3 bases: TGTGCCATCAAAAAAGGCGGCGAAAGCCCAAACACTGAAGCTTTCTTT.

This chain uses TRBV9 with TRBJ2-2, with D possibly matching TRBD2 (6 bases). Germline V lookup: CDR1 SGDLS, CDR2 YYNGEE. The CDR3 sequence is 17 residues long. V was pared by 0 bases and J by 4 bases, with 16 bases between. The CDR3 reads CASSVAVGSGLTGELFF. The DNA for the CDR3 is TGTGCCAGCAGCGTAGCAGTTGGTAGCGGCCTCACCGGGGAGCTGTTTTTT. Drawing the rest from reference TRBV9 and TRBJ2-2, the complete variable domain is DSGVTQTPKHLITATGQRVTLRCSPRSGDLSVYWYQQSLDQGLQFLIQYYNGEERAKGNILERFSAQQFPDLHSELNLSSLELGDSALYFCASSVAVGSGLTGELFFGEGSRLTVL.

The J gene is TRBJ2-3, the V gene TRBV5-1, with D maybe TRBD2 (7 bases). V lost 1 base to trimming and J lost 0 bases, with 15 bases between them. The germline V gene has CDR1 SGHRS and CDR2 YFSETQ. This CDR3 region has 17 residues. CDR3 protein: CASSLSLGGPSTDTQYF. CDR3 coding DNA: TGCGCCAGCAGCTTGAGCTTGGGGGGGCCCAGCACAGATACGCAGTATTTT. Variable domain in full (rest from reference TRBV5-1 and TRBJ2-3): KAGVTQTPRYLIKTRGQQVTLSCSPISGHRSVSWYQQTPGQGLQFLFEYFSETQRNKGNFPGRFSGRQFSNSRSEMNVSTLELGDSALYLCASSLSLGGPSTDTQYFGPGTRLTVL.

J is TRBJ2-3 and V is TRBV7-6; 9 bases line up with TRBD2. Germline loops: CDR1 SGHVS, CDR2 FNYEAQ. V trimming: 2 bases; J trimming: 3 bases; junction bases outside the gene matches: 9. The CDR3 has 17 residues. The CDR3: CASSLRVVAGVTDTQYF. DNA for the CDR3: TGTGCCAGCAGCTTAAGAGTAGTAGCGGGAGTGACAGATACGCAGTATTTT.